A selection of T cell receptor beta chains follows, all from one sample in a study of shared clonotypes between healthy human individuals. Profiling relied on immunoSEQ multiplex PCR, and the TCRdb table lists in-frame clones only, not all of them. Here the sample spans about 1 million clones, around four fifths being singletons. Specimen: memory CD4+ T cells sorted from blood. These receptors all stem from a man between 18 and 29 years old in good health. Each CDR3 is given with its conserved first and last residue. D genes are given only for firm matches. Size is stated for part of the rows, as once, few or many counts, or as a class when the clone is expanded.

cdr3_aa cdr3_nt clone_size v_call d_call j_call
CASSLSGQGLGTEAFF TGTGCCAGCAGCTTGTCCGGACAGGGCCTAGGGACTGAAGCTTTCTTT - TRBV5-6 TRBD1 TRBJ1-1
CASSLAGTSGRETQYF TGCGCCAGCAGCTTGGCCGGGACTAGCGGGAGAGAGACCCAGTACTTC - TRBV5-1 TRBD2 TRBJ2-5
CASMRRENTEAFF TGTGCCAGCATGCGCAGGGAGAACACTGAAGCTTTCTTT - TRBV6-5 - TRBJ1-1
CASTLGGGGELFF TGTGCCAGCACCCTCGGGGGTGGCGGGGAGCTGTTTTTT once TRBV6-5 - TRBJ2-2
CASSPLESDSEAFF TGTGCCAGCTCACCCCTTGAATCGGACAGTGAAGCTTTCTTT few TRBV18 - TRBJ1-1
CAISESKDPMRGDETQYF TGTGCCATCAGTGAGTCGAAGGACCCAATGCGGGGGGATGAGACCCAGTACTTC few TRBV10-3 TRBD2 TRBJ2-5
CASSEHTPYEQYF TGTGCCAGCAGTGAGCACACCCCCTACGAGCAGTACTTC few TRBV6-1 - TRBJ2-7
CASRRGIDGELFF TGTGCTAGCCGGAGGGGGATCGACGGGGAGCTGTTTTTT - TRBV7-7 - TRBJ2-2
CASSIPMNTEAFF TGTGCCAGTAGTATTCCGATGAACACTGAAGCTTTCTTT many TRBV19 - TRBJ1-1
CASSLGPGYSYGYTF TGCGCCAGCAGCTTAGGGCCAGGGTATTCGTATGGCTACACCTTC - TRBV5-1 - TRBJ1-2
CASSLDRGVGIEQFF TGTGCCAGCAGCTTAGATCGAGGGGTCGGCATTGAGCAGTTCTTC - TRBV11-2 - TRBJ2-1
CASSFTGKAEKLFF TGTGCCAGCAGTTTTACAGGGAAGGCTGAAAAACTGTTTTTT - TRBV25-1 - TRBJ1-4
CASRPGQFMNTEAFF TGTGCCAGCAGGCCCGGACAGTTCATGAACACTGAAGCTTTCTTT few TRBV6-5 - TRBJ1-1
CASRQNTGELFF TGTGCCAGCAGGCAAAACACCGGGGAGCTGTTTTTT - TRBV6-5 - TRBJ2-2
CASSKDRGGYNEQFF TGTGCCAGCAGTAAAGACAGGGGGGGGTACAATGAGCAGTTCTTC - TRBV2 TRBD1 TRBJ2-1
CASSSLGRGINYEQYF TGTGCCAGCAGTTCCTTGGGTCGCGGGATTAACTACGAGCAGTACTTC - TRBV13 - TRBJ2-7
CASSLGLTYGYTF TGTGCCAGCAGCTTAGGGCTCACCTATGGCTACACCTTC - TRBV7-2 - TRBJ1-2
CASSVATGAGAQYF TGTGCCAGCAGCGTAGCTACGGGGGCAGGGGCGCAGTATTTT - TRBV9 - TRBJ2-3
CAIASGRASNEQFF TGTGCCATCGCCAGCGGGAGGGCCAGCAATGAGCAGTTCTTC - TRBV10-3 TRBD2 TRBJ2-1
CASSPWLADEQFF TGTGCCAGCAGCCCATGGTTAGCGGATGAGCAGTTCTTC - TRBV25-1 - TRBJ2-1
CASSLQGYGYTF TGCGCCAGCAGCTTACAGGGGTATGGCTACACCTTC - TRBV5-1 TRBD1 TRBJ1-2
CASSQAGLDTQYF TGTGCCAGTTCCCAGGCCGGGTTGGATACGCAGTATTTT - TRBV19 - TRBJ2-3
CASSPQALTYEQYF TGTGCCAGTAGTCCGCAGGCGCTGACCTACGAGCAGTACTTC - TRBV19 - TRBJ2-7
CASSKGTSGYNEQFF TGTGCCAGTAGTAAGGGGACTAGCGGCTACAATGAGCAGTTCTTC - TRBV19 TRBD2 TRBJ2-1
CASSVGQGNYGYTF TGTGCCAGCAGCGTGGGACAGGGGAACTATGGCTACACCTTC - TRBV9 TRBD1 TRBJ1-2
CASSGQDSGANVLTF TGTGCCAGCAGTGGCCAGGACTCTGGGGCCAACGTCCTGACTTTC - TRBV2 - TRBJ2-6
CAWSPLNSPLHF TGTGCCTGGAGTCCTCTTAATTCACCCCTCCACTTT - TRBV30 - TRBJ1-6
CASSPGASGGRKQFF TGTGCCAGCAGCCCGGGGGCTAGCGGAGGCCGTAAGCAGTTCTTC - TRBV7-2 - TRBJ2-1
CAWRKSASAAYEQYF TGTGCCTGGAGGAAGTCGGCTAGCGCCGCCTACGAGCAGTACTTC - TRBV30 - TRBJ2-7
CASSLGDYQETQYF TGCGCCAGCAGCTTGGGGGACTACCAAGAGACCCAGTACTTC once TRBV5-1 - TRBJ2-5
CASSGPGQGTHEQYF TGTGCCAGCAGCGGACCGGGACAGGGCACCCACGAGCAGTACTTC once TRBV28 TRBD1 TRBJ2-7
CASSLSRQAGFF TGTGCCAGCAGCTTATCACGGCAAGCGGGTTTCTTT - TRBV7-3 - TRBJ1-1
CASRIAGGEGQYF TGTGCCAGCAGGATAGCGGGGGGAGAAGGGCAGTACTTC - TRBV6-6 TRBD2 TRBJ2-7
CASSPPGGETQYF TGTGCCAGCAGCCCCCCGGGGGGGGAGACCCAGTACTTC - TRBV5-6 TRBD2 TRBJ2-5
CASSKKMRAEANVLTF TGTGCCAGCAGCAAAAAGATGAGGGCCGAGGCCAACGTCCTGACTTTC - TRBV21-1 - TRBJ2-6
CASSLAGTGDSPLHF TGTGCCAGCAGCTTAGCGGGGACAGGGGATTCACCCCTCCACTTT - TRBV7-2 TRBD1 TRBJ1-6